This TCR beta chain was documented in a study of T cell repertoires in cytomegalovirus infection. TCRdb reprocessed the reads via MiXCR and lists one record per CDR3 protein. The sample lists roughly 220,000 distinct CDR3 sequences, roughly 34% seen once, with 59% in the top ten. Trimming shortened V by 7 bases and J by 5 bases, and 17 bases separated the two germline ends. Per the germline V gene, CDR1 is MNHEY and CDR2 is SMNVEV (reference sequence). The CDR3 extends over 14 amino acids. On this clonotype itself: The target antigen is unknown.

Sequences were derived from CD8+ T cells from cultured PBMCs, sampled from culture after CMV antigen stimulation. This chain connects TRBV27 to TRBJ1-1, with D maybe TRBD1 (5 bases). This TCR was recovered from a human donor in good health (CMV status not recorded). Some clones in this sample may be carry-over from other donors' samples. CDR3 sequence reads: CASTPAGDGTEAFF. The CDR3 DNA reads as TGTGCCAGCACGCCGGCGGGGGATGGTACTGAAGCTTTCTTT.